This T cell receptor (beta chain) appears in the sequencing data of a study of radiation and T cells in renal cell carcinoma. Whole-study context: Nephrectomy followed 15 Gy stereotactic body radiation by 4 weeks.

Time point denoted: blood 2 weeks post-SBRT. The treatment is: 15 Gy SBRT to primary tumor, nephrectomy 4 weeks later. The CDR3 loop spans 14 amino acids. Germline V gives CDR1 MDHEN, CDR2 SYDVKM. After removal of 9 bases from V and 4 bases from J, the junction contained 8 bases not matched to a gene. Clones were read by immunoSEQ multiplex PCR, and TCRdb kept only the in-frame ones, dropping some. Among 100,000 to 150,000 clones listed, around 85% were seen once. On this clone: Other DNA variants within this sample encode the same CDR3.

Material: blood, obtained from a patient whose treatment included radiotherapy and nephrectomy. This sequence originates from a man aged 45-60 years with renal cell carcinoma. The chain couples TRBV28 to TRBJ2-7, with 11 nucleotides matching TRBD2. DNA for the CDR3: TGTGCCAGTCTACTAGCGGGAGATTCTTACGAGCAGTACTTC. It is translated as CASLLAGDSYEQYF. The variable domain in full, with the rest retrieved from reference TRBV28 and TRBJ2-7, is DVKVTQSSRYLVKRTGEKVFLECVQDMDHENMFWYRQDPGLGLRLIYFSYDVKMKEKGDIPEGYSVSREKKERFSLILESASTNQTSMYLCASLLAGDSYEQYFGPGTRLTVT.